Listed below are T cell receptor beta chains from one sample, sequenced in a study of T cell responses to AZD1222 COVID-19 vaccine. Assay used: immunoSEQ multiplex PCR; TCRdb lists only in-frame clones, some missing. The sample carries fewer than 120,000 clones, 85% to 95% recorded once. Source: peripheral blood, taken on day 0 of AZD1222 vaccination. These receptors were obtained from an adult in good health. The CDR3 runs from the conserved cysteine through the conserved F or W. D genes are given only for firm matches. Some rows mark clone size as missing; the rest say once, few, many or name a class of expanded clone.

.	TRBV30	TRBJ1-5	.	TGTGCCTGGAGTCAGCAGGACAATCAGCCCCAGCATTTT	CAWSQQDNQPQHF
.	TRBV24-1	TRBJ2-2	.	TGTGCCACCAGACCCGAGGTTGGTTTCGGCGGGGAGCTGTTTTTT	CATRPEVGFGGELFF
.	TRBV2	TRBJ2-1	.	TGTGCCAGCAGTGGGAACAATGAGCAGTTCTTC	CASSGNNEQFF
once	TRBV3-1/TRBV3-2	TRBJ1-2	.	TGTGCCAGCAGCCAATTAGGCGGCTACACCTTC	CASSQLGGYTF
.	TRBV18	TRBJ1-3	.	TGTGCCAGCTCACCACCTGGGGGGAACACCATATATTTT	CASSPPGGNTIYF
.	TRBV4-1	TRBJ1-1	TRBD1	TGCGCCAGCAGCCAGGCGGGACAGGGGAACACTGAAGCTTTCTTT	CASSQAGQGNTEAFF
once	TRBV4-1	TRBJ2-6	.	TGCGCCAGCAGTCCTTCTGGGGCCAACGTCCTGACTTTC	CASSPSGANVLTF
.	TRBV18	TRBJ2-2	TRBD1	TGTGCCAGCTCACCACCGGGGACAGGGGTGTCGTCCGGGGAGCTGTTTTTT	CASSPPGTGVSSGELFF
.	TRBV11-2	TRBJ1-4	TRBD1	TGTGCCAGCAGCTCGGGACAGGTTGAAAAACTGTTTTTT	CASSSGQVEKLFF
.	TRBV18	TRBJ1-1	.	TGTGCCAGCTCAGGACTGAACACTGAAGCTTTCTTT	CASSGLNTEAFF
.	TRBV19	TRBJ1-6	.	TGTGCCAGTAGTATGGGCCTCGGCAGTTCACCCCTCCACTTT	CASSMGLGSSPLHF
.	TRBV6-5	TRBJ2-7	.	TGTGCCAGCAGTTCCCCCCGCGGGGCCCACGAGCAGTACTTC	CASSSPRGAHEQYF
.	TRBV5-4	TRBJ1-4	TRBD1	TGTGCCAGCAGCTTGCAGGGGGGGACTAATGAAAAACTGTTTTTT	CASSLQGGTNEKLFF
once	TRBV27	TRBJ1-1	.	TGTGCCAGCAGTTTATCGGGGGTAGGCACTGAAGCTTTCTTT	CASSLSGVGTEAFF
.	TRBV5-8	TRBJ2-5	.	TGTGCCAGCAGCTATGGGGCTTACCAAGAGACCCAGTACTTC	CASSYGAYQETQYF
.	TRBV6-5	TRBJ2-2	.	TGTGCCAGCAGACAAAACACCGGGGAGCTGTTTTTT	CASRQNTGELFF
.	TRBV19	TRBJ1-2	.	TGTGCCAGTAGTATTGGAACTGGATGGGATCCGGGCTTAAACTATGGCTACACCTTC	CASSIGTGWDPGLNYGYTF
.	TRBV3-1/TRBV3-2	TRBJ1-4	.	TGTGCCAGCAGCCCAAGGACCGGGCAGGGTAATGAAAAACTGTTTTTT	CASSPRTGQGNEKLFF
.	TRBV5-6	TRBJ2-7	.	TGTGCCAGCAGTTTCACCCCTAGCTCCTACGAGCAGTACTTC	CASSFTPSSYEQYF
.	TRBV7-9	TRBJ1-2	TRBD1	TGTGCCAGCAGCTTACCCATCGGGACAGGGGAAAACTATGGCTACACCTTC	CASSLPIGTGENYGYTF
.	TRBV6-5	TRBJ1-1	.	TGTGCCAGCAGTTACGATTCGATTCGCACTGAAGCTTTCTTT	CASSYDSIRTEAFF
few	TRBV30	TRBJ2-5	TRBD2	TGTGCCTGGGGACGACTAGCGGGGGGTAGGGGAGATCTCGAGACCCAGTACTTC	CAWGRLAGGRGDLETQYF
.	TRBV12-5	TRBJ1-1	.	TGTGCTAGTGGCCGCGCAGGGAACACTGAAGCTTTCTTT	CASGRAGNTEAFF
.	TRBV29-1	TRBJ2-5	.	TGCAGCGCCGGCGACAGGCAAGAGACCCAGTACTTC	CSAGDRQETQYF
.	TRBV5-1	TRBJ1-4	.	TGCGCCAGCAGCTTGGCCGAGGGGGGACTGTTTTTT	CASSLAEGGLFF
.	TRBV10-3	TRBJ2-1	.	TGTGCCATCAGTTCTGCGAATGAGCAGTTCTTC	CAISSANEQFF
.	TRBV28	TRBJ1-5	.	TGTGCCAGCAGTTTCCGGGGGGGAAATCAGCCCCAGCATTTT	CASSFRGGNQPQHF
.	TRBV10-3	TRBJ2-1	.	TGTGCCATAAAGACCGGGGACTACAATGAGCAGTTCTTC	CAIKTGDYNEQFF
.	TRBV2	TRBJ1-5	.	TGTGCCAGCAGTGAACAGACAAATCAGCCCCAGCATTTT	CASSEQTNQPQHF
.	TRBV5-1	TRBJ2-7	TRBD1	TGCGCCAGCAGCCCCAGGGGGCCCAGCTCCTACGAGCAGTACTTC	CASSPRGPSSYEQYF
.	TRBV15	TRBJ2-5	TRBD2	TGTGCCACCAGCAGAGATTGGGGGGGGAGACAAGAGACCCAGTACTTC	CATSRDWGGRQETQYF
.	TRBV27	TRBJ1-5	TRBD1	TGTGCCAGCAGTTCTGGACAGGGGCCGAATCAGCCCCAGCATTTT	CASSSGQGPNQPQHF
.	TRBV4-1	TRBJ2-7	.	TGCGCCAGCAGCTCAAACTACGAGCAGTACTTC	CASSSNYEQYF
.	TRBV19	TRBJ1-6	TRBD1	TGTGCCAGTAGTTCTACCATGGGACAGGTATTTTCACCCCTCCACTTT	CASSSTMGQVFSPLHF
.	TRBV6-1	TRBJ1-2	.	TGTGCCAGCAGGGAAGGGCCCACCGTCGGGGGCTACACCTTC	CASREGPTVGGYTF
.	TRBV2	TRBJ1-5	.	TGTGCCAGCAGTCCCTCTAGGGGCATAGACGGCAATCAGCCCCAGCATTTT	CASSPSRGIDGNQPQHF
few	TRBV27	TRBJ1-1	TRBD1	TGTGCCAGCAGTGGAACAGGGGGTGGACTGAACACTGAAGCTTTCTTT	CASSGTGGGLNTEAFF
.	TRBV29-1	TRBJ1-3	TRBD1	TGCAGCGCGAGAACAGGGGCTGGAAACACCATATATTTT	CSARTGAGNTIYF
once	TRBV7-9	TRBJ2-3	.	TGTGCCAGCAGCAATACTCAACAGTCCACAGATACGCAGTATTTT	CASSNTQQSTDTQYF
.	TRBV10-3	TRBJ1-2	TRBD1	TGTGCCATCAGAGGGACAGGGGATCAGGGCTACACCTTC	CAIRGTGDQGYTF
.	TRBV9	TRBJ2-7	.	TGTGCCAGCAGCGTAGATTGGGGGACTGGGGTCTACGAGCAGTACTTC	CASSVDWGTGVYEQYF
.	TRBV10-3	TRBJ2-7	.	TGTGCCATCAGTGAAGGCAGGGGCCGCCCGGAGCAGTACTTC	CAISEGRGRPEQYF
.	TRBV3-1/TRBV3-2	TRBJ2-3	.	TGTGCCAGCAGCCAACAAGCAAATACGCAGTATTTT	CASSQQANTQYF
.	TRBV3-1/TRBV3-2	TRBJ2-2	.	TGTGCCAGCAGCCAAGAACCGGTGAACACCGGGGAGCTGTTTTTT	CASSQEPVNTGELFF
.	TRBV30	TRBJ1-6	.	TGTGCCTGGGGGGGGGCTTCACCCCTCCACTTT	CAWGGASPLHF
.	TRBV28	TRBJ1-1	.	TGTGCCAGCAGTTCCGGACGGGGGGACACTGAAGCTTTCTTT	CASSSGRGDTEAFF
.	TRBV27	TRBJ1-6	.	TGTGCCAGCAGTTTATCCGGCCTTTCACCCCTCCACTTT	CASSLSGLSPLHF
.	TRBV5-4	TRBJ2-3	.	TGTGCCAGCAGCTTGGAAGATCCGGGCACAGATACGCAGTATTTT	CASSLEDPGTDTQYF
.	TRBV28	TRBJ1-4	.	TGTGCCACCAAGACCCCCTTAGGTGAAAAACTGTTTTTT	CATKTPLGEKLFF
.	TRBV28	TRBJ1-2	TRBD1	TGTGCCAGCAGTTGGGCAGGGGGAAACTATGGCTACACCTTC	CASSWAGGNYGYTF
.	TRBV10-3	TRBJ1-1	.	TGTGCCATCAGTGAGTCGACGGGGCAGTTGAACACTGAAGCTTTCTTT	CAISESTGQLNTEAFF
.	TRBV7-9	TRBJ1-3	.	TGTGCCAGCAGCCCGACCTCCGGACACGTAGGAAACACCATATATTTT	CASSPTSGHVGNTIYF
few	TRBV27	TRBJ2-7	TRBD1	TGTGCCAGCAGTTCACAGGGGGGACGGGGCGAGCAGTACTTC	CASSSQGGRGEQYF
once	TRBV6-5	TRBJ2-7	.	TGTGCCAGCTTCTCGACGGGGGCGGAAAAGTACGAGCAGTACTTC	CASFSTGAEKYEQYF
.	TRBV5-1	TRBJ1-4	.	TGCGCCAGCAGCCCTATGGGGTCGACTAATGAAAAACTGTTTTTT	CASSPMGSTNEKLFF